This TCR beta chain was retrieved from a study of cytomegalovirus exposure and HLA in healthy donors listed by TCRdb under 2017. About the full investigation: In an earlier analysis of 587 of the donors, about 270 Gb of sequence data and 90 million to 120 million unique TCR beta sequences from 150 million to 200 million T cells were reported. Roughly 290 gigabases of sequencing data and around 88 million unique TCR sequences made up an early release that covered under 750 HLA-typed donors. Of the approximately 400 genotyped donors, approximately 80% fell in the genetic ancestry cluster associated with self-reported Caucasian donors. The aim of the study was to test whether cataloging public T cell receptors could identify signatures of past pathogen exposure. The T cell repertoires of 550 to 850 subjects were profiled by immunosequencing and related to cytomegalovirus serostatus. A separate validation cohort of roughly 110 different subjects was used in addition to the roughly 640-subject first cohort. To predict cytomegalovirus infection status, the study brought together high-throughput TCR immunosequencing, statistical association of individual TCRs with disease status, and machine learning. In a later analysis, previously published TCR beta repertoires from some 640 donors were re-analyzed and high-resolution HLA genotyping was added so that TCR occurrence patterns could be studied. In the later analysis, no new phenotypic data were used to find candidate immune exposures; instead, reliance was placed on TCR beta sequences and their occurrence across donors. To decide whether each TCR beta V gene segment behaved as functional or pseudogenic, an earlier analysis of approximately 600 of the donors relied on high-throughput TCR beta sequencing. Donor age, sex, ethnicity and CMV serostatus were collected together with the repertoire data. In a later genetic analysis, genome-wide SNP genotypes for about three fifths of the 666 donors were used, and that subset was treated as a discovery cohort. Every discovery cohort repertoire had been produced on one sequencing platform. Class I and class II HLA loci were covered by the typing at four-digit resolution. Typing coverage varied by locus: about 620-630 donors for A, B, C, DRB1 and DQB1; roughly 500 for DQA1; some 610 for DPA1; under 490 for DPB1. A handful of DR-DQ haplotypes were handled as single units for association and clustering because linkage in the cohort was strong. On average, over 200,000 unique TCR beta nucleotide sequences were sequenced per donor among 300 to 500 genotyped donors of the cohort, with roughly 20% of those sequences being non-productive. Beyond this particular receptor, the publication reports: Linkage disequilibrium might explain the correlated functional status among segregating V segments, but an unknown experimental factor could not be ruled out. The 87-base-pair reads could not distinguish some IMGT-functional V segments, including TRBV6-2 and TRBV6-3, so those segments were excluded. This cohort had only TCR beta chains sequenced, and the lack of alpha or paired-chain data limited which features could be detected. Most TCR sequences were observed very rarely across donors, whereas some public TCRs were present in many individuals. A cluster of highly shared sequence variants was judged likely to represent a technical artifact of the sequencing pipeline. Presence/absence analyses assumed roughly uniform sequencing depth across donors, an assumption that may not hold. In an earlier analysis of 450 to 750 of the donors, most TCR beta V segments appeared in productive rearrangements about 90% or about 30% of the time, broadly matching IMGT annotations. A further reported finding was that TCR beta sequences accurately predicted the HLA-A and HLA-B alleles for most subjects in the first cohort. Three of the identified cytomegalovirus-associated TCR beta chains were confirmed in vitro to be specific for cytomegalovirus antigens. In both the original and validation cohorts, the classifier was reported to diagnose cytomegalovirus status with high specificity and sensitivity. When HLA alleles, especially DR and DQ, strongly co-occurred, TCR associations were difficult to assign to individual alleles. It was suggested by the authors that the approach could potentially be generalized to other disease states and immunological phenotypes. Because counts were too low, about 15 rarely observed V segments, including chromosome 9 orphons, were left out of the earlier analysis of several hundred of the donors. A later analysis found that most CMV-associated TCR beta chains appeared HLA-restricted, with HLA associations seemingly driven largely by CMV exposure. Several of the top co-occurrence clusters appeared to be linked to parvovirus B19, influenza, CMV and Epstein-Barr virus, according to a later analysis. A later genetic analysis associated a missense DCLRE1C variant with V-gene and J-gene trimming of TCR beta chains, and an independent cohort replicated the association. In a later analysis, HLA-associated TCR beta chains showed more clonal expansion and lower generation probabilities than non-associated chains that were equally common. For the cohort, immune exposure information was limited to CMV serostatus. A total of fewer than 200 TCR beta chains were listed by the study as associated with cytomegalovirus. In a later analysis, TCR association rates were found to vary across HLA loci, with the most associated TCRs seen for DRB1 alleles and the fewest for HLA-C alleles. In a later analysis, some 18,000 TCR beta sequences were associated with specific HLA alleles at a false discovery rate of 0.05. Because some donors lacked HLA typing at each locus, the association tests relied only on the typed subset. In a later genetic analysis, fewer N-insertions in productive TCRs were reported among donors in an Asian-associated ancestry cluster than the approximately 670-donor mean.

The germline V and J ends show losses of 4 bases and 5 bases respectively, and no gene match explains 10 bases of the junction. The germline V gene supplies CDR1 SGHDT and CDR2 YYEEEE. The CDR3 contains 15 residues, cysteine and phenylalanine counted. Only the CDR3 DNA stays, 45 bases, in frame from base 1. Preparation of the library involved the immunoSEQ multiplex PCR assay. For the multiplex PCR, a mixture combining 60 forward primers for TCR Vbeta segments and 13 reverse primers for TCR Jbeta segments was used. The CDR3 region of rearranged TCR beta genes was amplified from genomic DNA by a multiplex PCR assay. Amplified TCR beta libraries were sequenced as 87-base-pair reads on the Illumina HiSeq System. The source study handled its data this way. In a later analysis, about 80 million unique TCR beta chains were counted across the roughly 610 repertoires, and some 10 million of these chains were shared by at least two donors. To remove PCR and sequencing errors, raw reads were error-corrected and collapsed into unique sequences using a nearest-neighbor algorithm that merged closely related sequences. To assign V, D and J gene segments, CDR3 sequences were aligned to IMGT reference sequences. Each retained sequence needed at least a six-nucleotide match to both a V gene segment and a J gene segment. Rearrangements were classified as productive when the CDR3 lacked stop codons and remained in frame with V and J, and all other rearrangements were classified as non-productive. CDR3 was defined by IMGT convention, running from the second conserved V-encoded cysteine to the conserved J-encoded phenylalanine. The earlier analysis of 500 to 750 of the donors excluded any sequence lacking an unambiguous match to a single V gene segment. An earlier analysis of 500 to 700 of the donors classified V segments as functional when productive rearrangements were above 56.7% and as segregating when the standard deviation between donors was above 5%. A statistical classification framework was developed to diagnose cytomegalovirus status using the catalog of TCR beta chain sequences. In a later analysis, V and J genes were assigned by comparing TCR nucleotide sequences against IMGT/GENE-DB human TR gene sequences. A later analysis assigned CDR3 sequences and most-parsimonious VDJ recombination scenarios with the TCRdist pipeline. In a later analysis, each TCR beta chain was defined by its CDR3 amino acid sequence together with its V-gene family, and reads lacking a unique V-gene family were excluded. As a way to deal with suspected cross-contamination and a sequencing artifact, a later analysis dropped under 600 nucleotide sequences that were highly shared and had low generation probability. In a later analysis, a clonal expansion index for each public chain was calculated from normalized within-repertoire ranks of inferred template counts. In a later analysis, generation probabilities were computed using a VDJ recombination model fitted to out-of-frame rearrangements, and the results were checked against IGoR. A later analysis scored TCR-TCR, TCR-HLA and TCR-CMV co-occurrence with hypergeometric tests, applying a repertoire-size bias correction to TCR pairs. A later analysis estimated false discovery rates by permuting HLA or CMV assignments 20 times. In a later analysis, co-occurring TCRs were grouped using DBSCAN, and TCRdist sequence similarity was added for clustering within HLA-allele-positive subsets. Repertoires with fewer than 30,000 or more than 120,000 public chains, plus five repertoires with anomalous nucleotide sharing, were excluded from co-occurrence clustering. TCRdb took this table from immuneACCESS and kept in-frame rearrangements with V and J called. Such tables lack part of the clones; where checked against another copy, unresolved V genes explain under half of the gap, and the rest is unexplained. The DNA gave D and trimming, while V, J and clone size come from that table. The sample profile shows 100,000 to 130,000 clones; approximately 79% of them were found once. 14% of the sample rests with the top ten.

A note on this clone: The target of this receptor is not known. No base-level quality is on record; no much larger clone is a single base apart.

The cohort was made up of approximately 670 healthy bone marrow donors. All cohort members were sampled while nominally healthy, although unrecorded immune exposures were likely present. The donor was CMV seropositive and was included in the group of some 290 seropositive cohort members. A peripheral blood sample was provided by each donor, and peripheral blood mononuclear cells were used for TCR beta sequencing. Genomic DNA was extracted from the blood cell samples with the Qiagen DNeasy Blood Extraction Kit. The clonotype was recovered from a woman in her 40s in good health and CMV-seropositive. The chain is assembled from TRBV5-6 and TRBJ1-1; TRBD1 agrees with 8 junctional bases. Sequences were obtained from PBMCs. The DNA reads as follows: TGTGCCAGCAGCGACGCCAGGGGGCTAGGTACTGAAGCTTTCTTT. This is translated as CASSDARGLGTEAFF.